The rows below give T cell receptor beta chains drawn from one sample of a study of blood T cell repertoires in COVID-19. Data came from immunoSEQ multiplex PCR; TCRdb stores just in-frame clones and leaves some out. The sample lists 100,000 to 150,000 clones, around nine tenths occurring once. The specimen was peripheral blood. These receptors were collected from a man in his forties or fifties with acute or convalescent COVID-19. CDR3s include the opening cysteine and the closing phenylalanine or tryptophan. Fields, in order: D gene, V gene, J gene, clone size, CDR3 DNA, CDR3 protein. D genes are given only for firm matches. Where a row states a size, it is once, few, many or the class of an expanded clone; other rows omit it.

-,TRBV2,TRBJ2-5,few,TGTGCCAGCAGTGAGGGAATTGGGGGGAGGAGAGAGACCCAGTACTTC,CASSEGIGGRRETQYF
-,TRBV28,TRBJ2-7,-,TGTGCCAGCAGCGACCGGGGGGCTCGGCGGTACTTC,CASSDRGARRYF
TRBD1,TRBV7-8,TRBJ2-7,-,TGTGCCAGCAGCTTAGGAGGAGGACAGGGGGCGAGAGAGCAGTACTTC,CASSLGGGQGAREQYF
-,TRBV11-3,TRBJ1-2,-,TGTGCCAGCAGCTTAGTCATGGCAGGGGTAGTCTATGGCTACACCTTC,CASSLVMAGVVYGYTF
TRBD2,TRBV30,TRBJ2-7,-,TGTGCCTGGAGTCAAGCACTAGCGGGGGACTACGAGCAGTACTTC,CAWSQALAGDYEQYF
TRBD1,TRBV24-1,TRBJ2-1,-,TGTGCCACCAGTGAACAGACAGGGGTCTCTATTGGAGAGCAGTTCTTC,CATSEQTGVSIGEQFF
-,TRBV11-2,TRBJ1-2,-,TGTGCCAGCAGCTTCCCAGGCAACTATGGCTACACCTTC,CASSFPGNYGYTF
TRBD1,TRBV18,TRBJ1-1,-,TGTGCCAGCTCACCACCGACTCGGACAGGGGTCAACACTGAAGCTTTCTTT,CASSPPTRTGVNTEAFF
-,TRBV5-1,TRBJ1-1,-,TGCGCCAGCAGCTTGGACAGGGCCAACACTGAAGCTTTCTTT,CASSLDRANTEAFF
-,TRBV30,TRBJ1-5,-,TGTGCCTGGAGTGTAAGGGGGAGAGGCAATCAGCCCCAGCATTTT,CAWSVRGRGNQPQHF
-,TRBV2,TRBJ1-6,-,TGTGCCAGCAGTGTGGAGGTTGCACCCCTCCACTTT,CASSVEVAPLHF
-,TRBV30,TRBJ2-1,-,TGTGCCTGGAGTGGCGCTAGTAGGCATGAGCAGTTCTTC,CAWSGASRHEQFF
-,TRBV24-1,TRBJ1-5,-,TGTGCCACCAGTCGAGGAGCTAGCAATCAGCCCCAGCATTTT,CATSRGASNQPQHF
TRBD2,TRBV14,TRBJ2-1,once,TGTGCCAGCAGTCCGCCCGGACTAGCGGGAGTGGATGAGCAGTTCTTC,CASSPPGLAGVDEQFF
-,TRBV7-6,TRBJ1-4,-,TGTGCCAGCAGCTTAGTCGGCGGGGGTCGGGAAAAACTGTTTTTT,CASSLVGGGREKLFF
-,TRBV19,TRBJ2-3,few,TGTGCCAGTAATCTGGGGGGGGGACACACAGATACGCAGTATTTT,CASNLGGGHTDTQYF
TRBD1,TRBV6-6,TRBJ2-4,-,TGTGCCAGCAGGAGACTTGGACAGGGGGGAATGAACATTCAGTACTTC,CASRRLGQGGMNIQYF
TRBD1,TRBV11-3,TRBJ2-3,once,TGTGCCAGCAGCTTAGCCGACAGGGCAGATACGCAGTATTTT,CASSLADRADTQYF
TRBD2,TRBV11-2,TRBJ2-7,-,TGTGCCAGCGCCTGGACTAGCGGGAGTATCGAGCAGTACTTC,CASAWTSGSIEQYF
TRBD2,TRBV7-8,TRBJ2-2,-,TGTGCCAGCAGCTTCTCGACTAGCGGGTCAGCGAACACCGGGGAGCTGTTTTTT,CASSFSTSGSANTGELFF
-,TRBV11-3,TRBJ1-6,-,TGTGCCAGCAGCTTAGGTACAAGTGCCACCCTCCACTTT,CASSLGTSATLHF
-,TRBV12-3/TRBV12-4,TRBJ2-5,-,TGTGCCAGCAGTTTAGCAGGGACTGAGACCCAGTACTTC,CASSLAGTETQYF
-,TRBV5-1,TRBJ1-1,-,TGCGCCAGCAGAAGTACCGGGTCAAATTTTGAAGCTTTCTTT,CASRSTGSNFEAFF